Sequencing of this TCR beta chain was carried out in a study of T cell repertoires in cytomegalovirus infection. Study as a whole: Well-studied HLA-B-restricted CMV epitopes were used in the study alongside recently identified HLA-C-restricted ones. An indication of both CMV infection and matching HLA type came from public TCR beta signatures.

This CDR3 spans 14 amino acids. The germline gives CDR1 SGHNT, CDR2 YYREEE (reference sequence). Trimming left V 3 bases short and J 1 base short, with 9 bases between. Study observations and caveats: Predominance within the ex vivo response was attributable to HLA-C-restricted CMV-specific TCR beta clonotypes. Cumulative frequency (of public TCR beta family members) identified carriers of CMV plus the relevant HLA.

This clonotype was seen a handful of times. Its matching antigen is unknown. TCRdb redid the calling of the reads with MiXCR, one entry per CDR3 protein. Here the sample spans 360,000 or so distinct CDR3 sequences, approximately 30% being singletons. The TCR sequence derives from a human donor in good health (CMV status not recorded). Some clones in this sample may be carry-over from other donors' samples. This chain joins TRBV5-4 and TRBJ2-3; a weak D match, TRBD2 (6 bases). Sequencing used cultured PBMCs, obtained from culture after CMV antigen stimulation. CDR3 nucleotides: TGTGCCAGCAGCTGGGGACTGGGCACAGATACGCAGTATTTT. As protein: CASSWGLGTDTQYF.